Shown below are 2 T cell receptor beta chains from a single sample sequenced in a study of cytomegalovirus exposure and HLA in healthy donors. The protocol was immunoSEQ multiplex PCR, while the TCRdb copy is restricted to in-frame clones and leaves out a portion. The repertoire includes over 200,000 clones, around 86% of them detected once, and 2% to 2.5% sits in the top ten. The sample taken for sequencing was PBMCs. The receptors come from a woman aged 18-29 years in good health and CMV-seropositive.

The chain recombines TRBV18 with TRBJ1-3, with D possibly TRBD1 on 6 matching bases. Per the germline V gene, CDR1 is KGHSH and CDR2 is LQKENI. The V and J ends lost 3 bases and 0 bases respectively, with 12 bases between them. CDR3 length: 16 residues. The CDR3 here is CASSPLGQLSGNTIYF. CDR3 nucleotides: TGTGCCAGCTCACCCCTTGGACAGCTCTCTGGAAACACCATATATTTT.

A single count supports this clone. J is TRBJ2-2 and V is TRBV10-1; no reliable D call. The length of the CDR3 is 15 residues. V was pared by 2 bases and J by 3 bases, with 10 bases between. CDR1 and CDR2 (germline): WNHNN, SYGVQD (reference sequence). The CDR3 region has the DNA TGCGCCAGCAGTGAGGGGCAGGTTGACACCGGGGAGCTGTTTTTT. Encoded protein: CASSEGQVDTGELFF.